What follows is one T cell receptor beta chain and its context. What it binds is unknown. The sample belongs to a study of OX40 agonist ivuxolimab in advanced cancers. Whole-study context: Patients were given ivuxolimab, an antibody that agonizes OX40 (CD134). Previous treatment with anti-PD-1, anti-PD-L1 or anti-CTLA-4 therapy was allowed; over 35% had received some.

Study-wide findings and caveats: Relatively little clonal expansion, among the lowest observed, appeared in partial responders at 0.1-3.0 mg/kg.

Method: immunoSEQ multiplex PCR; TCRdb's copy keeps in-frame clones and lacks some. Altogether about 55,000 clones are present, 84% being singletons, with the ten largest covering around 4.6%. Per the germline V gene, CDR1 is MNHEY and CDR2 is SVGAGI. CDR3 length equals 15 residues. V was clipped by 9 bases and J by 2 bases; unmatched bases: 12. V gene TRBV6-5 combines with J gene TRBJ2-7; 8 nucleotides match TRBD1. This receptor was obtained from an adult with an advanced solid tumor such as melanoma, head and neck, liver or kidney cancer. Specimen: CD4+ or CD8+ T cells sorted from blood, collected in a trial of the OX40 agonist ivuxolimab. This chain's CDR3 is CASQTAAGGTYEQYF. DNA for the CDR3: TGTGCCAGTCAAACGGCGGCAGGGGGCACCTACGAGCAGTACTTC.